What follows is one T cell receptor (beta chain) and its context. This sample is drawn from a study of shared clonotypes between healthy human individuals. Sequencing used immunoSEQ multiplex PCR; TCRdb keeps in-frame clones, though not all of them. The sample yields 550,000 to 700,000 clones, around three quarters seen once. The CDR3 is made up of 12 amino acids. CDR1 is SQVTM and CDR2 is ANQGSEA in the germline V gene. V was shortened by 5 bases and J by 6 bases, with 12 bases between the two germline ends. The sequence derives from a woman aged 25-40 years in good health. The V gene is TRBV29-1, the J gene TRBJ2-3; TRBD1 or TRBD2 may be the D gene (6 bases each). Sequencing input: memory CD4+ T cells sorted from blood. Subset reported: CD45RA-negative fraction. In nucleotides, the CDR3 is TGCAGCGTTTTCCAGGGGAGGGATACGCAGTATTTT. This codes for CSVFQGRDTQYF.